This T cell receptor (beta chain) was sequenced in a study of neoadjuvant nivolumab and ipilimumab in lung cancer. General study results and limits: Pretherapy blood TCR richness correlated positively with resected tumor richness.

Repertoires were generated with immunoSEQ multiplex PCR, while TCRdb's copy carries only in-frame clones and drops some. The sample lists 20,000 to 25,000 clones, around 82% seen once, with 23% in the top ten. To note about this clone: The antigen is unknown.

The CDR3 is 17 residues long. Germline V gene data show CDR1 as ENHRY and CDR2 as SYGVKD. Trimming left V 6 bases short and J 1 base short, with 18 bases between. Source: peripheral blood, taken before neoadjuvant nivolumab, alone or with ipilimumab. The rearrangement links TRBV10-3 to TRBJ2-2; D is possibly TRBD1 (5 bases). The clonotype originates from an adult with non-small cell lung cancer. The chain's CDR3 is CAISVRSFGQNTGELFF. The CDR3 DNA reads TGTGCCATCAGCGTGAGATCCTTCGGACAGAACACCGGGGAGCTGTTTTTT.